The rows below give T cell receptor beta chains drawn from one sample of a study of regulatory T cells in long-lasting Graves disease. In TCRdb, the multiplex PCR reads were re-called with MiXCR into one record per CDR3 protein. In the table there are about 400,000 distinct CDR3 sequences, less than 25% of which are singletons. The sample in question was peripheral blood mononuclear cells (PBMCs), obtained when the disease was refractory, from a patient treated with antithyroid drugs. The receptors were gathered from a female donor with Graves disease. The CDR3 runs from the conserved cysteine through the conserved F or W. Each record gives: D gene, V gene, J gene, clone size, CDR3 protein, CDR3 DNA. A D gene is named only where the DNA matches it firmly. Rows may omit the clone size; those that give it use once, few, many or a size class.

d_call: .
v_call: TRBV11-2
j_call: TRBJ2-2
clone_size: .
cdr3_aa: CASSWDRTGELFF
cdr3_nt: TGTGCCAGCAGCTGGGATCGCACCGGGGAGCTGTTTTTT

d_call: .
v_call: TRBV7-9
j_call: TRBJ2-5
clone_size: many
cdr3_aa: CASSLAATNGETQYF
cdr3_nt: TGTGCCAGCAGCTTAGCGGCGACTAATGGTGAGACCCAGTACTTC

d_call: .
v_call: TRBV27
j_call: TRBJ2-7
clone_size: .
cdr3_aa: CASSSPDRGYFEQYF
cdr3_nt: TGTGCCAGCAGTTCCCCCGATAGGGGGTATTTCGAGCAGTACTTC

d_call: .
v_call: TRBV24-1
j_call: TRBJ1-5
clone_size: few
cdr3_aa: CATSDMGNQPQHF
cdr3_nt: TGTGCCACCAGTGATATGGGGAATCAGCCCCAGCATTTT

d_call: .
v_call: TRBV30
j_call: TRBJ2-5
clone_size: many
cdr3_aa: CAWSVRKETQYF
cdr3_nt: TGTGCCTGGAGTGTACGTAAAGAGACCCAGTACTTC

d_call: .
v_call: TRBV19
j_call: TRBJ1-1
clone_size: .
cdr3_aa: CASRRPNTEAFF
cdr3_nt: TGTGCCAGTAGACGGCCGAACACTGAAGCTTTCTTT

d_call: .
v_call: TRBV3-1
j_call: TRBJ2-5
clone_size: few
cdr3_aa: CASSMAPIQETQYF
cdr3_nt: TGTGCCAGCAGCATGGCCCCGATCCAAGAGACCCAGTACTTC

d_call: TRBD2
v_call: TRBV7-2
j_call: TRBJ2-2
clone_size: few
cdr3_aa: CASSLGSGSPGELFF
cdr3_nt: TGTGCCAGCAGCTTGGGTAGCGGGAGCCCCGGGGAGCTGTTTTTT

d_call: .
v_call: TRBV13
j_call: TRBJ2-2
clone_size: many
cdr3_aa: CASSLVRNTGELFF
cdr3_nt: TGTGCCAGCAGCTTAGTCAGGAACACCGGGGAGCTGTTTTTT

d_call: .
v_call: TRBV12-3/TRBV12-4
j_call: TRBJ2-2
clone_size: many
cdr3_aa: CASSLAVNTGELFF
cdr3_nt: TGTGCCAGCAGTTTAGCGGTGAACACCGGGGAGCTGTTTTTT

d_call: TRBD2
v_call: TRBV24-1
j_call: TRBJ2-6
clone_size: many
cdr3_aa: CATSDGAGGTSGANVLTF
cdr3_nt: TGTGCCACCAGTGATGGCGCGGGAGGTACCTCTGGGGCCAACGTCCTGACTTTC

d_call: .
v_call: TRBV7-9
j_call: TRBJ1-2
clone_size: .
cdr3_aa: CASTKDIYGYTF
cdr3_nt: TGTGCCAGCACCAAGGACATCTATGGCTACACCTTC

d_call: .
v_call: TRBV6-1
j_call: TRBJ1-4
clone_size: .
cdr3_aa: CASRADGATNEKLFF
cdr3_nt: TGTGCCAGCAGAGCTGACGGAGCAACTAATGAAAAACTGTTTTTT

d_call: .
v_call: TRBV6-2/TRBV6-3
j_call: TRBJ2-2
clone_size: .
cdr3_aa: CASSFLLLASTGELFF
cdr3_nt: TGTGCCAGCAGTTTTCTTTTACTAGCCTCGACCGGGGAGCTGTTTTTT

d_call: .
v_call: TRBV28
j_call: TRBJ1-1
clone_size: many
cdr3_aa: CASRTGGTEAFF
cdr3_nt: TGTGCCAGCAGAACAGGCGGCACTGAAGCTTTCTTT

d_call: TRBD2
v_call: TRBV6-1
j_call: TRBJ2-7
clone_size: many
cdr3_aa: CASSPGTSGRSSYEQYF
cdr3_nt: TGTGCCAGCAGTCCTGGGACTAGCGGGAGGAGCTCCTACGAGCAGTACTTC

d_call: .
v_call: TRBV7-6
j_call: TRBJ1-3
clone_size: .
cdr3_aa: CASSPRTSRDGDTIYF
cdr3_nt: TGTGCCAGCAGCCCGCGGACCTCTAGAGATGGAGACACCATATATTTT

d_call: .
v_call: TRBV7-2
j_call: TRBJ1-5
clone_size: many
cdr3_aa: CASSLGLNQPQHF
cdr3_nt: TGTGCCAGCAGCTTAGGGCTAAATCAGCCCCAGCATTTT

d_call: .
v_call: TRBV28
j_call: TRBJ2-5
clone_size: .
cdr3_aa: CASSYTGMETQYF
cdr3_nt: TGTGCCAGCAGTTATACAGGGATGGAGACCCAGTACTTC

d_call: .
v_call: TRBV6-1
j_call: TRBJ1-2
clone_size: many
cdr3_aa: CASSRESIHGYTF
cdr3_nt: TGTGCCAGCAGCCGGGAGAGCATCCATGGCTACACCTTC

d_call: .
v_call: TRBV27
j_call: TRBJ2-7
clone_size: many
cdr3_aa: CASSPLSFYEQYF
cdr3_nt: TGTGCCAGCAGCCCATTGTCCTTTTACGAGCAGTACTTC

d_call: TRBD1
v_call: TRBV24-1
j_call: TRBJ2-5
clone_size: many
cdr3_aa: CATSDLHLRPGGRETQYF
cdr3_nt: TGTGCCACCAGTGATTTGCATTTAAGGCCAGGGGGCAGAGAGACCCAGTACTTC

d_call: .
v_call: TRBV28
j_call: TRBJ2-7
clone_size: .
cdr3_aa: CASSSFGGAYEQYF
cdr3_nt: TGTGCCAGCAGTTCGTTCGGAGGGGCCTACGAGCAGTACTTC

d_call: TRBD1
v_call: TRBV28
j_call: TRBJ1-4
clone_size: many
cdr3_aa: CASSPSGGYAEKLFF
cdr3_nt: TGTGCCAGCAGTCCCTCAGGGGGTTACGCTGAAAAACTGTTTTTT

d_call: .
v_call: TRBV7-8
j_call: TRBJ1-5
clone_size: .
cdr3_aa: CASTNGGGGGRNQPQHF
cdr3_nt: TGTGCCAGCACCAATGGTGGGGGGGGCGGACGCAATCAGCCCCAGCATTTT

d_call: .
v_call: TRBV7-2
j_call: TRBJ1-3
clone_size: .
cdr3_aa: CASSLDRGGVGNTIYF
cdr3_nt: TGTGCCAGCAGCCTCGACAGAGGTGGGGTTGGAAACACCATATATTTT

d_call: .
v_call: TRBV29-1
j_call: TRBJ2-7
clone_size: .
cdr3_aa: CSVLGGGQSSYEQYF
cdr3_nt: TGCAGCGTTCTTGGGGGCGGGCAGAGCTCCTACGAGCAGTACTTC

d_call: .
v_call: TRBV7-9
j_call: TRBJ2-7
clone_size: many
cdr3_aa: CASSFSGPYEQYF
cdr3_nt: TGTGCCAGCAGTTTCAGCGGCCCCTACGAGCAGTACTTC

d_call: TRBD1
v_call: TRBV18
j_call: TRBJ1-5
clone_size: .
cdr3_aa: CASSNRQGAEPQHF
cdr3_nt: TGTGCCAGCTCCAATCGACAGGGGGCCGAGCCCCAGCATTTT

d_call: .
v_call: TRBV7-2
j_call: TRBJ2-2
clone_size: .
cdr3_aa: CASSIREVGNGAGELFF
cdr3_nt: TGTGCCAGCAGCATCCGGGAAGTCGGAAATGGGGCCGGGGAGCTGTTTTTT

d_call: TRBD1
v_call: TRBV5-5
j_call: TRBJ1-6
clone_size: .
cdr3_aa: CASTSLQGNNSPLHF
cdr3_nt: TGTGCCAGCACCTCGTTACAGGGGAATAATTCACCCCTCCACTTT

d_call: TRBD2
v_call: TRBV11-2
j_call: TRBJ2-7
clone_size: .
cdr3_aa: CASSPGLDGYEQYF
cdr3_nt: TGTGCCAGCAGCCCAGGACTAGATGGCTACGAGCAGTACTTC

d_call: TRBD1
v_call: TRBV6-1
j_call: TRBJ1-5
clone_size: few
cdr3_aa: CASKEDRRNQPQHF
cdr3_nt: TGTGCCAGCAAAGAGGACAGGAGAAATCAGCCCCAGCATTTT

d_call: .
v_call: TRBV20-1
j_call: TRBJ2-3
clone_size: .
cdr3_aa: CSAGRRELSTDTQYF
cdr3_nt: TGCAGTGCAGGGAGGCGGGAACTTAGCACAGATACGCAGTATTTT

d_call: TRBD2
v_call: TRBV12-3/TRBV12-4
j_call: TRBJ2-3
clone_size: .
cdr3_aa: CASSEAGGLTDTQYF
cdr3_nt: TGTGCCAGCAGCGAAGCGGGAGGGCTCACAGATACGCAGTATTTT

d_call: TRBD1
v_call: TRBV7-9
j_call: TRBJ2-2
clone_size: few
cdr3_aa: CASSQWTGSSTGELFF
cdr3_nt: TGTGCCAGCAGCCAATGGACAGGGTCGTCCACCGGGGAGCTGTTTTTT

d_call: .
v_call: TRBV13
j_call: TRBJ2-5
clone_size: many
cdr3_aa: CASSLWGGGETQYF
cdr3_nt: TGTGCCAGCAGCTTATGGGGGGGCGGGGAGACCCAGTACTTC

d_call: TRBD2
v_call: TRBV27
j_call: TRBJ2-3
clone_size: .
cdr3_aa: CASSPRGLAGSTDTQYF
cdr3_nt: TGTGCCAGCAGTCCGCGCGGACTAGCGGGCAGCACAGATACGCAGTATTTT

d_call: .
v_call: TRBV7-2
j_call: TRBJ2-3
clone_size: few
cdr3_aa: CASSLGRGGMVTDTQYF
cdr3_nt: TGTGCCAGCAGCTTAGGGCGCGGCGGGATGGTGACAGATACGCAGTATTTT

d_call: .
v_call: TRBV11-2
j_call: TRBJ2-7
clone_size: many
cdr3_aa: CASSLEVGGTYEQYF
cdr3_nt: TGTGCCAGCAGCTTAGAGGTGGGAGGCACCTACGAGCAGTACTTC

d_call: .
v_call: TRBV30
j_call: TRBJ2-5
clone_size: .
cdr3_aa: CAWSGQETQYF
cdr3_nt: TGTGCCTGGAGTGGACAAGAGACCCAGTACTTC

d_call: .
v_call: TRBV6-1
j_call: TRBJ1-5
clone_size: .
cdr3_aa: CASRASIVQGIHF
cdr3_nt: TGTGCCAGCAGAGCAAGCATAGTACAGGGTATCCATTTT

d_call: TRBD1
v_call: TRBV27
j_call: TRBJ1-1
clone_size: many
cdr3_aa: CASSFGTGGTEAFF
cdr3_nt: TGTGCCAGCAGTTTCGGGACAGGGGGCACTGAAGCTTTCTTT

d_call: TRBD1
v_call: TRBV11-2
j_call: TRBJ1-1
clone_size: many
cdr3_aa: CASSLIRQGAGTEAFF
cdr3_nt: TGTGCCAGCAGCTTAATCCGTCAGGGGGCGGGCACTGAAGCTTTCTTT

d_call: .
v_call: TRBV19
j_call: TRBJ1-5
clone_size: few
cdr3_aa: CASSMDHSNQPQHF
cdr3_nt: TGTGCCAGTAGTATGGACCATAGCAATCAGCCCCAGCATTTT

d_call: TRBD1
v_call: TRBV4-1
j_call: TRBJ2-7
clone_size: .
cdr3_aa: CASSQRTGGYEQYF
cdr3_nt: TGCGCCAGCAGCCAACGGACAGGGGGTTACGAGCAGTACTTC

d_call: TRBD2
v_call: TRBV6-1
j_call: TRBJ2-7
clone_size: many
cdr3_aa: CASSGSGRRQIYEQYF
cdr3_nt: TGTGCCAGCAGTGGGAGCGGGAGGCGACAAATTTACGAGCAGTACTTC

d_call: .
v_call: TRBV19
j_call: TRBJ1-3
clone_size: .
cdr3_aa: CASSTERRPVSGNTIYF
cdr3_nt: TGTGCCAGTAGTACCGAACGGCGACCAGTATCTGGAAACACCATATATTTT

d_call: TRBD2
v_call: TRBV5-5
j_call: TRBJ2-7
clone_size: few
cdr3_aa: CASSLRLAGGTDEQYF
cdr3_nt: TGTGCCAGCAGCCTTAGACTAGCGGGAGGTACTGACGAGCAGTACTTC

d_call: TRBD1
v_call: TRBV28
j_call: TRBJ1-2
clone_size: many
cdr3_aa: CASRAMKGAYGYTF
cdr3_nt: TGTGCCAGCAGAGCGATGAAGGGGGCGTATGGCTACACCTTC

d_call: .
v_call: TRBV10-1
j_call: TRBJ1-6
clone_size: few
cdr3_aa: CASSEHRDGSPLHF
cdr3_nt: TGCGCCAGCAGTGAGCACAGGGACGGCTCACCCCTCCACTTT

d_call: .
v_call: TRBV5-1
j_call: TRBJ1-1
clone_size: many
cdr3_aa: CASSPGEAKAFF
cdr3_nt: TGCGCCAGCAGCCCGGGGGAGGCTAAAGCTTTCTTT

d_call: TRBD2
v_call: TRBV7-2
j_call: TRBJ2-6
clone_size: few
cdr3_aa: CASGGVSGANVLTF
cdr3_nt: TGTGCCAGCGGGGGGGTCTCTGGGGCCAACGTCCTGACTTTC

d_call: TRBD1
v_call: TRBV18
j_call: TRBJ1-1
clone_size: few
cdr3_aa: CASSRRGGADTEAFF
cdr3_nt: TGTGCCAGCTCACGAAGAGGGGGCGCGGACACTGAAGCTTTCTTT

d_call: .
v_call: TRBV2
j_call: TRBJ1-5
clone_size: many
cdr3_aa: CASSGRDGNQPQHF
cdr3_nt: TGTGCCAGCAGTGGCAGGGACGGCAATCAGCCCCAGCATTTT